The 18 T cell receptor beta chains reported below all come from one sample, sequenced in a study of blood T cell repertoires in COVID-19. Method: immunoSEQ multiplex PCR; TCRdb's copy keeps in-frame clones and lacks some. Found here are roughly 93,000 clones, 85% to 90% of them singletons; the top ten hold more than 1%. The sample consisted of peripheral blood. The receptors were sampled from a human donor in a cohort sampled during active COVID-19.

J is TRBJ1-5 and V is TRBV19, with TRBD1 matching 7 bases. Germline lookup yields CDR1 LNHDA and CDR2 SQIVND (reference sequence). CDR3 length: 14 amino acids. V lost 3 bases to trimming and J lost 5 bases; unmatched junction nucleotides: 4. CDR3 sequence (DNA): TGTGCCAGTAGTATTGACAGGGACGATCAGCCCCAGCATTTT. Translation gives CASSIDRDDQPQHF.

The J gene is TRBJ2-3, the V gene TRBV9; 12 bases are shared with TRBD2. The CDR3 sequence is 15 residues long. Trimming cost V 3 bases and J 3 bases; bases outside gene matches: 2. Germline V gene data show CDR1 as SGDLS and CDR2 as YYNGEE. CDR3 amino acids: CASSGLAGVTDTQYF. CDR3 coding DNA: TGTGCCAGCAGCGGACTAGCGGGGGTTACAGATACGCAGTATTTT.

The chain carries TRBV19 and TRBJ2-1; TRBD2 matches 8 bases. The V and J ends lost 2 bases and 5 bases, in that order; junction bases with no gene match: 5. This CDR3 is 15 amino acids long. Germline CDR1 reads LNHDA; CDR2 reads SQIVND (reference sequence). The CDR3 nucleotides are TGTGCCAGTAGTATATCGAGCGGGGGTGACAATGAGCAGTTCTTC. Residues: CASSISSGGDNEQFF.

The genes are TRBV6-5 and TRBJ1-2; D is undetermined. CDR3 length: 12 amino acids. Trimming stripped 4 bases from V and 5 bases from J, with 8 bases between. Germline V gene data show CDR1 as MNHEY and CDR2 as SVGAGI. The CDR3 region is CASSSKWYGYTF. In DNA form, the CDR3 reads TGTGCCAGCAGTTCTAAATGGTATGGCTACACCTTC.

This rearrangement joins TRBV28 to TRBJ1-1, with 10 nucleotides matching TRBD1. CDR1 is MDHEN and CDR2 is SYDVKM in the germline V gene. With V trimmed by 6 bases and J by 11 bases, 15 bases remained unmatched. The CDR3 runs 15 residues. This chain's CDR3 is CASSPGQGYGWGAFF. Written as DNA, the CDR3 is TGTGCCAGCAGCCCGGGACAGGGGTATGGCTGGGGGGCTTTCTTT.

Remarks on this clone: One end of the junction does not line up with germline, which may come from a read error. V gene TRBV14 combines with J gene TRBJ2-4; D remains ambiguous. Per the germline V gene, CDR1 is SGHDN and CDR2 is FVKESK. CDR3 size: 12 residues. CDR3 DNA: TGTGCCAGCAGCCAAGGGATCAGGCCCCCCGACTTC. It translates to CASSQGIRPPDF.

The CDR3 DNA is TGTGCCAGCAGTTTAGCAGGGGCTAAGGCTGGCTACACCTTC. Translating it yields CASSLAGAKAGYTF. This chain joins TRBV28 and TRBJ1-2; D is possibly TRBD1 (6 bases). With 2 bases removed from V and 7 bases from J, the gap between germline ends came to 14 bases. CDR3 length: 14 residues. Germline loops: CDR1 MDHEN, CDR2 SYDVKM.

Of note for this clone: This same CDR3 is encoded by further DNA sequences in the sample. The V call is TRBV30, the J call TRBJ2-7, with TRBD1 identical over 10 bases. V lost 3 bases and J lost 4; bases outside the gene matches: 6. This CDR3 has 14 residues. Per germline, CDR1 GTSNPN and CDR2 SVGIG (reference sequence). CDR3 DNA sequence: TGTGCCTGGAGCTTGACAGGGGGCGGGTACGAGCAGTACTTC. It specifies CAWSLTGGGYEQYF.

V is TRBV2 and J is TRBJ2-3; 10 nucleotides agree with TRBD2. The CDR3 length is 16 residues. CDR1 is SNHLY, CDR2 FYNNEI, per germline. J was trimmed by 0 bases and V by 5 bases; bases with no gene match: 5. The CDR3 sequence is CASSRGTSASTDTQYF. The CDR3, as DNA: TGTGCCAGCAGTCGTGGGACTAGCGCTAGCACAGATACGCAGTATTTT.

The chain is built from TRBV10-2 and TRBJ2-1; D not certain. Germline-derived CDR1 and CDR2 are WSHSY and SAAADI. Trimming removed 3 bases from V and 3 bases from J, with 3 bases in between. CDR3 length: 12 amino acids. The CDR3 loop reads CASSDSYNEQFF. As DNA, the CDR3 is TGCGCCAGCAGTGACAGCTACAATGAGCAGTTCTTC.

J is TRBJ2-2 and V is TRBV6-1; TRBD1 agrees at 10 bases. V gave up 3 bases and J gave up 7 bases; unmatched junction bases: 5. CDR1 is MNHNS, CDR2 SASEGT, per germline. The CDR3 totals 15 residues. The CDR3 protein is CASSERQGAGGELFF. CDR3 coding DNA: TGTGCCAGCAGTGAGAGACAGGGGGCGGGCGGGGAGCTGTTTTTT.

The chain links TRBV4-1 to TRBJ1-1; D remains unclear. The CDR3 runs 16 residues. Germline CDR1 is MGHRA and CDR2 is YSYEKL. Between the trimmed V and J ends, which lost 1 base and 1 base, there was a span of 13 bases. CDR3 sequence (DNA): TGCGCCAGCAGCCAAGTTGCCGGCGACAAGAACACTGAAGCTTTCTTT. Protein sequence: CASSQVAGDKNTEAFF.

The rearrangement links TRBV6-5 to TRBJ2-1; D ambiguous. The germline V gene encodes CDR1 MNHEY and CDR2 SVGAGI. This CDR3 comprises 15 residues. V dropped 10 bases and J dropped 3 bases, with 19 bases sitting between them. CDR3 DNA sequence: TGTGCCACCGCCCAGGCCTTAGATGGCTACAATGAGCAGTTCTTC. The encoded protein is CATAQALDGYNEQFF.

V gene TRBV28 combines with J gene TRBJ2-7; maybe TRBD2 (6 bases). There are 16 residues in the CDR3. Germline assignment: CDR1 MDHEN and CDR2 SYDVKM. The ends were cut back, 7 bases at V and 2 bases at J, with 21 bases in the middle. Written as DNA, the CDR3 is TGTGCCAGCACCAGAAATCCGGGACTCCTCCCCTACGAGCAGTACTTC. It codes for CASTRNPGLLPYEQYF.

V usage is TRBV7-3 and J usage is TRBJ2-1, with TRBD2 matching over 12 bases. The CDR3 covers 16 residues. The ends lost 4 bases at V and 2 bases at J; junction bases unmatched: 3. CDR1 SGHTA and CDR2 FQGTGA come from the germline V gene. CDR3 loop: CASSSGLAGPYNEQFF. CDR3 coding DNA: TGTGCCAGCAGCTCGGGACTAGCGGGTCCCTACAATGAGCAGTTCTTC.

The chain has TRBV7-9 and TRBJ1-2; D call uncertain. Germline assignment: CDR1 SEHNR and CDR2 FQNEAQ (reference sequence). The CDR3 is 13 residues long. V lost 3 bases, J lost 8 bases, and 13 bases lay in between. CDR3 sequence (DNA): TGTGCCAGCAGCTTTGGGTGGTCGGAGGGCTACACCTTC. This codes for CASSFGWSEGYTF.

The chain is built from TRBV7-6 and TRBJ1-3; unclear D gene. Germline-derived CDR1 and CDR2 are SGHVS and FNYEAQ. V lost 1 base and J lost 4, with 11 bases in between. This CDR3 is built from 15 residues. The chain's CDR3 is CASSLEVAGGNTIYF. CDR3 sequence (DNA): TGTGCCAGCAGCTTAGAAGTGGCAGGAGGAAACACCATATATTTT.

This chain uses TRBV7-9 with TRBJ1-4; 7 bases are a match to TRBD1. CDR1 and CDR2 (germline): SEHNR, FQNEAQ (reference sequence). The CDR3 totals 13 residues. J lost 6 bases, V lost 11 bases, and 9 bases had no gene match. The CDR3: CALGGQRYEKLFF. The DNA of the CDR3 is TGTGCCCTCGGGGGACAGCGGTATGAAAAACTGTTTTTT.